These 15 T cell receptor beta chains came from one sample sequenced in a study of cytomegalovirus exposure and HLA in healthy donors. Vbeta (60) and Jbeta (13) primers were used in the PCR. The method was immunoSEQ multiplex PCR; TCRdb's version includes in-frame clones alone and lacks a portion of them. The sample includes more than 150,000 clones, around 74% of them seen just once. The sequenced sample was PBMCs. The source is a girl aged 5-17 years in good health and CMV-seropositive.

The chain uses TRBV7-8 and TRBJ1-5; 9 bases are shared with TRBD1. The germline gives CDR1 SGHVS, CDR2 FQNEAQ. The J segment lost 7 bases and the V segment lost 8 bases, leaving 21 bases of the junction unmatched. CDR3 size: 18 residues. The CDR3 spells CASAAGPGQGIIQQPQHF. DNA of the CDR3: TGTGCCAGCGCCGCCGGACCGGGACAGGGTATAATCCAGCAGCCCCAGCATTTT.

The rearrangement joins TRBV11-3 to TRBJ1-1, with D possibly matching TRBD1 (5 bases). V was trimmed by 1 base and J by 1 base, leaving 7 bases between them. Per germline, CDR1 SGHNT and CDR2 YENEEA. The CDR3 spans 14 residues. The DNA of the CDR3 is TGTGCCAGCAGCTTAGGGGGCGCGAACACTGAAGCTTTCTTT. Residues: CASSLGGANTEAFF.

This chain uses TRBV10-3 with TRBJ2-2; no clear D. Germline CDR1 reads ENHRY; CDR2 reads SYGVKD. Trimming took off 2 bases at V and 3 bases at J, with 16 bases between the two ends. The CDR3 is made up of 17 amino acids. The CDR3 is CAISEVASPEDTGELFF. In DNA form, the CDR3 reads TGTGCCATCAGTGAGGTGGCATCCCCCGAAGACACCGGGGAGCTGTTTTTT.

CDR3 DNA: TGTGCCACCAGCAGAGATACTGAGACCCAGTACTTC. It encodes CATSRDTETQYF. The genes are TRBV15 and TRBJ2-5, with D unclear. The germline V gene has CDR1 LNHNV and CDR2 YYDKDF (reference sequence). The CDR3 length is 12 residues. V was shortened by 0 bases and J by 5 bases, with 4 bases between the two germline ends.

The chain combines TRBV5-8 with TRBJ2-1; 8 bases are a match to TRBD1. Trimming cost V 4 bases and J 5 bases; bases outside gene matches: 8. This CDR3 spans 15 amino acids. Germline V CDR1 and CDR2: SGHTS, YDEGEE. For the CDR3, the DNA is TGTGCCAGCAGCACGGACAGGGTGTGGAACAATGAGCAGTTCTTC. It specifies CASSTDRVWNNEQFF.

V and J are TRBV5-1 and TRBJ2-3; 10 nucleotides match TRBD1. Germline CDR1 is SGHRS and CDR2 is YFSETQ. CDR3 size: 14 residues. V was clipped by 5 bases and J by 6 bases; unmatched bases: 6. CDR3 in amino acids: CASRQTGGADTQYF. The CDR3 DNA reads TGCGCCAGCAGGCAGACAGGGGGCGCGGATACGCAGTATTTT.

This chain joins TRBV4-1 and TRBJ2-5; D might be TRBD2 (7 bases). Deletions cut 4 bases from V and 3 bases from J, with 12 bases between. The CDR3 totals 14 residues. Germline V CDR1 and CDR2: MGHRA, YSYEKL. In DNA, the CDR3 is TGCGCCAGCAGCCGGGGGGGGCCAAAAGAGACCCAGTACTTC. The encoded protein is CASSRGGPKETQYF.

The chain links TRBV7-2 to TRBJ1-6; D is possibly TRBD1 (6 bases). Trimming removed 5 bases at V and 14 bases at J, with 28 bases between. The CDR3 totals 17 residues. CDR1 and CDR2 (germline): SGHTA, FQGNSA. CDR3 amino acids: CASSNEDRIPLRATLHF. CDR3 in DNA: TGTGCCAGCAGCAATGAAGACAGGATACCACTGAGGGCCACCCTCCACTTT.

V usage is TRBV25-1 and J usage is TRBJ1-6; 7 bases are shared with TRBD1. Trimming removed 6 bases from V and 10 bases from J; junction bases left unmatched: 9. Looked up from germline, CDR1 is MGHDK and CDR2 is SYGVNS. The CDR3 is 14 residues long. For the CDR3, the DNA is TGTGCCAGCAGCCAGACAGGGTTAAGCTCACCCCTCCACTTT. This gives the protein CASSQTGLSSPLHF.

The rearrangement uses TRBV6-5 and TRBJ2-7; TRBD1 is a possible D gene (6 bases). CDR1 is MNHEY and CDR2 is SVGAGI in the germline V gene. V was clipped by 5 bases and J by 5 bases, with 7 bases between them. The CDR3 is made up of 11 amino acids. Here the CDR3 reads CASSRDNEQYF. The DNA for the CDR3 is TGTGCCAGCAGTAGGGACAACGAGCAGTACTTC.

The chain combines TRBV7-2 with TRBJ2-5, with 7 nucleotides matching TRBD2. Germline CDR1 is SGHTA and CDR2 is FQGNSA. CDR3 length equals 15 residues. The junction had 4 bases not matched to a gene; V was cut back by 2 bases and J by 1 base. CDR3 coding DNA: TGTGCCAGCAGCTTATCGGCTAGCGGCCAAGAGACCCAGTACTTC. As protein: CASSLSASGQETQYF.

The chain has TRBV7-2 and TRBJ1-1; 7 positions agree with TRBD1. The CDR3 consists of 13 residues. V lost 5 bases and J lost 9; bases outside the gene matches: 9. Germline V gene lookup returns CDR1 SGHTA and CDR2 FQGNSA. The CDR3, as DNA: TGTGCCAGCAGCGTGCAGGGGGTGGTAAAAGCTTTCTTT. It encodes CASSVQGVVKAFF.

In regard to this clone: In the same sample, other DNA sequences code for this CDR3. The chain joins TRBV15 to TRBJ2-1; possible D gene TRBD1, 6 bases. The CDR3 runs 15 residues. Germline V gene lookup returns CDR1 LNHNV and CDR2 YYDKDF (reference sequence). Trimming removed 0 bases from V and 2 bases from J, with 8 bases in between. The CDR3 region has the DNA TGTGCCACCAGCAGAGACAGGGGCACCTACAATGAGCAGTTCTTC. Amino acids: CATSRDRGTYNEQFF.

The chain has TRBV27 and TRBJ1-2, with 9 bases matching TRBD1. The CDR3 extends over 17 amino acids. CDR1 is MNHEY and CDR2 is SMNVEV in the germline V gene (reference sequence). V lost 0 bases to trimming and J lost 6 bases; unmatched junction nucleotides: 11. The CDR3: CASSLSGDRGIFDGYTF. The CDR3 coding sequence is TGTGCCAGCAGTTTATCGGGAGACAGGGGGATCTTCGATGGCTACACCTTC.

The rearrangement uses TRBV11-2 and TRBJ2-5; 12 nucleotides line up with TRBD2. The CDR3 extends over 15 amino acids. The germline gives CDR1 SGHAT, CDR2 FQNNGV. The V gene end was trimmed by 5 bases and the J gene end by 2 bases; junction bases not matched to a gene: 3. The CDR3 protein is CASSRLAGVQETQYF. CDR3 nucleotides: TGTGCCAGCAGCCGACTAGCGGGGGTACAAGAGACCCAGTACTTC.